Here is one T cell receptor beta chain with its context. CDR1 is SNHLY, CDR2 FYNNEI, per germline. Trimming took off 6 bases at V and 7 bases at J, with 11 bases between the two ends. The CDR3 has 12 amino acids. Original processing notes: Estimation of nucleated cell counts relied on the amplification of reference gene primers. The repertoire was sequenced with immunoSEQ multiplex PCR; TCRdb's copy has only in-frame clones and lacks some. V and J calls and clone size come straight from that table; D and trimming were deduced from the DNA. The data show 130,000 or so clones, 88% seen once. This record comes from a study of blood T cell repertoires in COVID-19. Study information: The United States, Italy and Spain supplied acute and convalescent COVID-19 samples. T cells, B-cell-depleted T cells, or PBMCs provided the cDNA or gDNA that served as material.

Sample: peripheral blood. The gene calls are TRBV2 and TRBJ2-3; D might be TRBD2 (6 bases). The TCR originated in a man aged 50 to 59 with acute or convalescent COVID-19. CDR3 in amino acids: CASREGLHTQYF. As DNA, the CDR3 is TGTGCCAGCAGGGAGGGACTTCATACGCAGTATTTT.